The 28 T cell receptor beta chains given below trace back to one sample, sequenced in a study of T cell changes during pregnancy in multiple sclerosis. The table came from immunoSEQ multiplex PCR; TCRdb's copy has only in-frame clones and leaves some out. The table includes approximately 70,000 clones, around 92% detected once. Sequenced here: peripheral blood, sampled in the first trimester of pregnancy. Receptors were obtained from a female donor in good health, enrolled as a control in a pregnancy study.

The chain employs TRBV5-1 and TRBJ2-6, with 8 bases fitting TRBD1. The CDR3 is made up of 18 amino acids. Germline trimming cut 3 bases from V and 0 bases from J; bases unmatched to any gene: 8. Germline V gene lookup returns CDR1 SGHRS and CDR2 YFSETQ. CDR3 DNA: TGCGCCAGCAGCTCGACCGGGACAGGTGTCTCTGGGGCCAACGTCCTGACTTTC. This encodes CASSSTGTGVSGANVLTF.

This sequence joins TRBV6-1 and TRBJ2-7; TRBD1 agrees at 8 bases. The CDR3 covers 14 residues. J gave up 3 bases and V 6 bases, and 7 bases lay outside the gene matches. Germline V lookup: CDR1 MNHNS, CDR2 SASEGT. CDR3 in amino acids: CASSEGDRYYEQYF. As DNA, the CDR3 is TGTGCCAGCAGCGAGGGGGACAGGTACTACGAGCAGTACTTC.

J is TRBJ2-1 and V is TRBV14; 15 bases align to TRBD2. The ends lost 1 base at V and 8 bases at J; junction bases unmatched: 9. CDR1 SGHDN and CDR2 FVKESK come from the germline V gene. The CDR3 runs to 18 residues. The CDR3, as DNA: TGTGCCAGCAGCCAAGTAGGTGGAAGGACTAGCGGGAGGGATGAGCAGTTCTTC. Encoded protein: CASSQVGGRTSGRDEQFF.

With respect to this clone: The sample has other DNA sequences that encode this CDR3 too. The V call is TRBV7-9, the J call TRBJ1-5; 9 nucleotides align to TRBD1. In germline, CDR1 is SEHNR, CDR2 FQNEAQ (reference sequence). The CDR3 covers 14 residues. V gave up 1 base and J gave up 5 bases; unmatched junction bases: 0. The CDR3 region is CASSLGQGDQPQHF. The CDR3 DNA follows: TGTGCCAGCAGCTTAGGACAGGGGGATCAGCCCCAGCATTTT.

The V call is TRBV15, the J call TRBJ2-5, with 10 nucleotides matching TRBD2. The V gene's germline CDR1 is LNHNV and CDR2 YYDKDF (reference sequence). The trim removed 0 bases at V and 5 bases at J, leaving 12 bases unmatched. The CDR3 runs 18 residues. The CDR3 is CATSRDLAGVIGGETQYF. The DNA of the CDR3 is TGTGCCACCAGCAGAGATCTAGCGGGGGTAATTGGTGGGGAGACCCAGTACTTC.

The CDR3 sequence is CASSLVQGVNTEAFF. The CDR3 nucleotides read TGCGCCAGCAGCTTGGTCCAGGGGGTGAACACTGAAGCTTTCTTT. The chain uses TRBV5-1 and TRBJ1-1, with 7 bases identical to TRBD1. The germline gives CDR1 SGHRS, CDR2 YFSETQ. The trim removed 0 bases at V and 0 bases at J, leaving 2 bases unmatched. The CDR3 contains 15 residues. The full variable domain, completed using reference TRBV5-1 and TRBJ1-1, is KAGVTQTPRYLIKTRGQQVTLSCSPISGHRSVSWYQQTPGQGLQFLFEYFSETQRNKGNFPGRFSGRQFSNSRSEMNVSTLELGDSALYLCASSLVQGVNTEAFFGQGTRLTVV.

The rearrangement joins TRBV19 to TRBJ1-1; tentative D call: TRBD1 (5 bases). Germline CDR1 and CDR2: LNHDA and SQIVND (reference sequence). Trimming left V 3 bases short and J 1 base short, with 9 bases between. The CDR3 has 14 residues. The chain's CDR3 is CASSIVTENTEAFF. CDR3 in DNA: TGTGCCAGTAGTATTGTGACAGAGAACACTGAAGCTTTCTTT.

The rearrangement uses TRBV6-4 and TRBJ1-1, with D possibly matching TRBD1 (6 bases). This CDR3 spans 15 amino acids. Germline V gene sequence: CDR1 MRHNA, CDR2 SNTAGT. V lost 3 bases to trimming and J lost 4 bases, with 15 bases between them. The CDR3 DNA is TGTGCCAGCAGTGAGGAAGGGGGTCTTGGCACTGAAGCTTTCTTT. Translated: CASSEEGGLGTEAFF.

V usage is TRBV7-9 and J usage is TRBJ1-4; D remains ambiguous. V gave up 2 bases and J gave up 10 bases, with 14 bases separating them. The germline V gene encodes CDR1 SEHNR and CDR2 FQNEAQ (reference sequence). The CDR3 has 14 amino acids. The CDR3: CASSLFPQVGKLFF. The CDR3 bases are TGTGCCAGCAGCTTATTTCCGCAGGTAGGAAAACTGTTTTTT.

The chain's CDR3 is CAWKGNRIEQFF. CDR3 DNA sequence: TGTGCCTGGAAAGGCAACAGGATTGAGCAGTTCTTC. The chain is built from TRBV30 and TRBJ2-1, with D possibly being TRBD1 (5 bases). V was shortened by 4 bases and J by 9 bases, with 13 bases between the two germline ends. The CDR3 consists of 12 residues. CDR1 and CDR2 from the germline V gene are GTSNPN and SVGIG (reference sequence).

The rearrangement joins TRBV1 to TRBJ2-3; TRBD2 is the table's D call, not checked against the DNA. TRBV1 corresponds to a pseudogene. This CDR3 has 15 residues. The CDR3, as DNA: TGCACCAGCAGCCAAGGAAGGGACTGGACAGATACGCAGTATTTT. It is translated as CTSSQGRDWTDTQYF.

V is TRBV18 and J is TRBJ1-3; TRBD1 matches at 7 bases. The length of the CDR3 is 16 residues. Germline V CDR1 and CDR2: KGHSH, LQKENI. The V gene end was trimmed by 3 bases and the J gene end by 2 bases; junction bases not matched to a gene: 7. The CDR3 region is CASSPLNTGAGNTIYF. As DNA, the CDR3 is TGTGCCAGCTCACCCCTCAATACAGGGGCTGGAAACACCATATATTTT. The full variable domain, rest sourced from reference TRBV18 and TRBJ1-3, is NAGVMQNPRHLVRRRGQEARLRCSPMKGHSHVYWYRQLPEEGLKFMVYLQKENIIDESGMPKERFSAEFPKEGPSILRIQQVVRGDSAAYFCASSPLNTGAGNTIYFGEGSWLTVV.

The chain carries TRBV4-2 and TRBJ1-5; D not resolved. The V gene's germline CDR1 is LGHNA and CDR2 YNFKEQ. CDR3 size: 16 residues. V lost 4 bases to trimming and J lost 3 bases, with 16 bases between them. The CDR3 region is CASSPSSYGFNQPQHF. CDR3 nucleotides: TGTGCCAGCAGCCCAAGCTCTTACGGGTTCAATCAGCCCCAGCATTTT.

This chain connects TRBV6-5 to TRBJ1-2; D is undetermined. Trimming took 6 bases from V and 3 from J, leaving 11 bases between them. Germline lookup yields CDR1 MNHEY and CDR2 SVGAGI. The CDR3 totals 13 residues. The CDR3 loop reads CASSPEDYYGYTF. The CDR3 DNA sequence: TGTGCCAGCAGCCCTGAGGACTACTATGGCTACACCTTC.

The rearrangement links TRBV5-8 to TRBJ1-5; D unresolved. V lost 1 base and J 0 bases, leaving 8 bases between the germline ends. This CDR3 region has 15 residues. Germline V lookup: CDR1 SGHTS, CDR2 YDEGEE. CDR3 region: CASSLRGHSNQPQHF. The CDR3 nucleotides read TGTGCCAGCAGCTTGAGAGGGCATAGCAATCAGCCCCAGCATTTT.

On this clone itself: Other DNA variants within this sample encode the same CDR3. This chain uses TRBV19 with TRBJ2-3; 8 bases line up with TRBD1. J was trimmed by 1 base and V by 5 bases; bases with no gene match: 2. Germline V gene lookup returns CDR1 LNHDA and CDR2 SQIVND (reference sequence). The CDR3 sequence is 14 residues long. CDR3 residues: CASSLGQGTDTQYF. CDR3 coding DNA: TGTGCCAGTAGTCTGGGACAGGGCACAGATACGCAGTATTTT.

CDR3 sequence: CASSSLLQGIANTIYF. The CDR3 DNA follows: TGTGCCAGCAGCTCCCTACTCCAGGGAATCGCAAACACCATATATTTT. The J gene is TRBJ1-3, the V gene TRBV7-6, with D maybe TRBD1 (5 bases). This CDR3 is 16 amino acids long. Deletions cut 4 bases from V and 6 bases from J, with 19 bases between. Germline-derived CDR1 and CDR2 are SGHVS and FNYEAQ.

This rearrangement joins TRBV11-2 to TRBJ2-1; 12 bases are shared with TRBD2. Germline V gene sequence: CDR1 SGHAT, CDR2 FQNNGV. This CDR3 is 16 amino acids long. V trimming: 5 bases; J trimming: 7 bases; junction bases outside the gene matches: 9. The CDR3 DNA sequence: TGTGCCAGCAGCATACGGACTAGCGGGAATCAGAATGAGCAGTTCTTC. It specifies CASSIRTSGNQNEQFF. The variable domain in full, with the rest retrieved from reference TRBV11-2 and TRBJ2-1, is EAGVAQSPRYKIIEKRQSVAFWCNPISGHATLYWYQQILGQGPKLLIQFQNNGVVDDSQLPKDRFSAERLKGVDSTLKIQPAKLEDSAVYLCASSIRTSGNQNEQFFGPGTRLTVL.

The rearrangement links TRBV7-8 to TRBJ2-7; TRBD2 matches at 9 bases. The CDR3 is made up of 15 amino acids. The J segment lost 3 bases and the V segment lost 4 bases, leaving 7 bases of the junction unmatched. CDR1 SGHVS and CDR2 FQNEAQ come from the germline V gene. DNA for the CDR3: TGTGCCAGCAGCTCCTTAGCGGGGGCCGGCTACGAGCAGTACTTC. Translating it yields CASSSLAGAGYEQYF.

The chain combines TRBV6-1 with TRBJ1-5; TRBD1 aligns across 8 bases. The CDR3 has 17 residues. V shed 1 base, J shed 2 bases, and the junction held 7 bases outside the gene matches. From germline, CDR1 is MNHNS and CDR2 SASEGT. Written as DNA, the CDR3 is TGTGCCAGCAGTGAAGAGACAGGGGTTCTTGGCAATCAGCCCCAGCATTTT. It codes for CASSEETGVLGNQPQHF.

The CDR3 DNA is TGTGCCAGCAGTCCCTGGACAGGGGGCAATGAGCAGTTCTTC. Its translation is CASSPWTGGNEQFF. This chain joins TRBV27 and TRBJ2-1, with TRBD1 matching over 10 bases. The CDR3 is 14 amino acids. Trimming took 5 bases from V and 6 from J; bases not matched to a gene: 4. Germline-derived CDR1 and CDR2 are MNHEY and SMNVEV (reference sequence).

This clone was seen a few times. The J gene is TRBJ1-6, the V gene TRBV29-1; 7 bases map to TRBD1. The CDR3 is 13 amino acids. The V gene end was trimmed by 7 bases and the J gene end by 10 bases; junction bases not matched to a gene: 10. Per germline, CDR1 SQVTM and CDR2 ANQGSEA. CDR3 sequence: CSAGADRDSPLHF. For the CDR3, the DNA is TGCAGCGCCGGCGCTGACAGGGACTCACCCCTCCACTTT.

The chain carries TRBV5-1 and TRBJ1-6; 8 bases align to TRBD1. This CDR3 has 15 amino acids. V was clipped by 4 bases and J by 7 bases; unmatched bases: 7. Germline values: CDR1 SGHRS, CDR2 YFSETQ. CDR3 DNA sequence: TGCGCCAGCAGCCTGGGAAGACAGGGGAATTCACCCCTCCACTTT. This sequence encodes CASSLGRQGNSPLHF.

The chain couples TRBV29-1 to TRBJ1-2; 8 bases match TRBD1. The V and J ends lost 4 bases and 4 bases, in that order; junction bases with no gene match: 8. This CDR3 comprises 14 residues. CDR1 is SQVTM, CDR2 ANQGSEA, per germline. The CDR3 bases are TGCAGCGTTGTGCAGGGGGCGCGGGGCTATGGCTACACCTTC. Translating it yields CSVVQGARGYGYTF.

This rearrangement joins TRBV19 to TRBJ1-6; weak D call: TRBD1 (5 bases). The CDR3 contains 15 residues. Germline assignment: CDR1 LNHDA and CDR2 SQIVND (reference sequence). The V end lost 5 bases, the J end lost 10 bases, and 18 bases lay between the germline ends. CDR3 sequence: CASSPRARAGSPLHF. As DNA, the CDR3 is TGTGCCAGTAGTCCCCGAGCCAGGGCGGGATCACCCCTCCACTTT.

This clone showed up many times. A junction boundary mismatches the germline segment, possibly from a read error. CDR3 bases: TGTGCCAGTAGTTACGGTACCGTTGTGGTTTTC. Its translation: CASSYGTVVVF. The V gene is TRBV19, the J gene TRBJ1-2; D is unclear. Germline V gene lookup returns CDR1 LNHDA and CDR2 SQIVND (reference sequence). The CDR3 sequence is 11 residues long.

The chain has TRBV12-5 and TRBJ2-7; 7 bases match TRBD1. The V and J ends lost 6 bases and 2 bases, in that order; junction bases with no gene match: 10. There are 15 residues in the CDR3. Per germline, CDR1 LGHNT and CDR2 FRNRAP. CDR3 amino acids: CASGPRQGRTYEQYF. The CDR3 nucleotides are TGTGCTAGTGGACCTAGACAGGGTAGGACCTACGAGCAGTACTTC.

V gene TRBV27 combines with J gene TRBJ1-2; 10 nucleotides match TRBD1. The germline V gene has CDR1 MNHEY and CDR2 SMNVEV (reference sequence). There are 15 residues in the CDR3. Trimming at V came to 5 bases and at J to 7 bases, leaving 10 bases not matched to a gene. The CDR3 is CASSPADRGQGGYTF. CDR3 nucleotides: TGTGCCAGCAGTCCCGCAGACAGGGGGCAAGGTGGCTACACCTTC.